This T cell receptor beta chain was identified in a study of PD-L1 blockade in urothelial cancer. Germline V gene sequence: CDR1 MNHNS, CDR2 SASEGT. The CDR3 runs 12 residues. The V end was cut by 7 bases, the J end by 4 bases, with 11 bases between. Sequencing used immunoSEQ multiplex PCR; TCRdb keeps in-frame clones, though not all of them. The profile covers under 130,000 clones, with approximately 86% appearing a single time and about 2.2% taken by the ten largest. Between 1 and 8 samples, pretreatment and on-treatment, were given by each patient. The rearrangement links TRBV6-1 to TRBJ2-7, with D tentatively TRBD2 (6 bases). This sequence was found in a man aged 50 to 59 with urothelial cancer. The material sequenced was PBMCs, taken around atezolizumab (anti-PD-L1) treatment. The CDR3 nucleotides are TGTGCCAGCAAGCGGGCGGGTTACGAGCAGTACTTC. It translates to CASKRAGYEQYF.